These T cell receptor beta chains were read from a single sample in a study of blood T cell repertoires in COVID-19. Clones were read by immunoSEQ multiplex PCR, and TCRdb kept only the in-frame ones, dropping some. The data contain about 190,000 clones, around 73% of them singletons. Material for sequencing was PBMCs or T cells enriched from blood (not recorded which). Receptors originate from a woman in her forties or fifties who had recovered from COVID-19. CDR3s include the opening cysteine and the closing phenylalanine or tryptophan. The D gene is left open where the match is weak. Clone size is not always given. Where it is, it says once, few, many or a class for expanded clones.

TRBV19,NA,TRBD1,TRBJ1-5,CASSGQAIWPQHF,TGTGCCAGTAGTGGACAGGCGATTTGGCCCCAGCATTTT
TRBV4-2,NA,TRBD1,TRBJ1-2,CASSQTRGQGNGYTF,TGTGCCAGCAGCCAAACCCGTGGACAGGGCAACGGCTACACCTTC
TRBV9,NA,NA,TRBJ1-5,CASSVQGFGEPQHF,TGTGCCAGCAGCGTTCAGGGCTTTGGGGAGCCCCAGCATTTT
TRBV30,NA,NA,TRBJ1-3,CAWSPQMSGNTIYF,TGTGCCTGGAGTCCCCAAATGAGCGGAAACACCATATATTTT
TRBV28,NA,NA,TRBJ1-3,CASGMGSSGNTIYF,TGTGCCAGCGGTATGGGGAGCTCTGGAAACACCATATATTTT
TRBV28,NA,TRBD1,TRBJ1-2,CASSPGGTGIYGYTF,TGTGCCAGCAGTCCCGGCGGGACAGGGATATATGGCTACACCTTC
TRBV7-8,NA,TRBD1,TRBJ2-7,CASSFGRTGVSYEQYF,TGTGCCAGCAGCTTCGGCAGGACAGGGGTCTCCTACGAGCAGTACTTC
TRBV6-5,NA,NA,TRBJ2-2,CATKRDTGELFF,TGTGCCACTAAGCGCGATACCGGGGAGCTGTTTTTT
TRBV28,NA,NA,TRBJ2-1,CASSFRPTGNEQFF,TGTGCCAGCAGTTTTCGCCCTACGGGCAATGAGCAGTTCTTC
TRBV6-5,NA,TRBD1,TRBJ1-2,CASRDDRGFYGYTF,TGTGCCAGCAGGGACGACAGGGGGTTCTATGGCTACACCTTC
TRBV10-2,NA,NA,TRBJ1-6,CASSETENNSPLHF,TGCGCCAGCAGTGAGACAGAAAATAATTCACCCCTCCACTTT
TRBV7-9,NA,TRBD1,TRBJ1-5,CASSYGTGLKDNQPQHF,TGTGCCAGCAGCTATGGGACAGGGTTGAAGGACAATCAGCCCCAGCATTTT
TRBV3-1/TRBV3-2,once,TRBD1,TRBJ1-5,CASSYGTGGYQPQHF,TGTGCCAGCAGCTATGGGACAGGGGGCTATCAGCCCCAGCATTTT
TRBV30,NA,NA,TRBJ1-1,CAWTEGYEAFF,TGTGCCTGGACCGAGGGATATGAAGCTTTCTTT
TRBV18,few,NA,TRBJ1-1,CASSPRSGMNTEAFF,TGTGCCAGCTCACCACGGTCGGGGATGAACACTGAAGCTTTCTTT